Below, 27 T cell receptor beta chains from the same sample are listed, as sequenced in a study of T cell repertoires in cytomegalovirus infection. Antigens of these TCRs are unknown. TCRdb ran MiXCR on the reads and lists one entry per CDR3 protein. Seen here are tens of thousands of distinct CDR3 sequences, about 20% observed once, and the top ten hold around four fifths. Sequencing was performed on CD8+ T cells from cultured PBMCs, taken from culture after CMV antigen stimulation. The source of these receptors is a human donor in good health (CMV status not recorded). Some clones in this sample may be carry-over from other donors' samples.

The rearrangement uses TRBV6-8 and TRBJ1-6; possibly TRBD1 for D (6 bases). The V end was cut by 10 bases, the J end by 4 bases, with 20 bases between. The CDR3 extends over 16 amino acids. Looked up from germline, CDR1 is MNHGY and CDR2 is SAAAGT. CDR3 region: CATSNSAGTYNSPLHF. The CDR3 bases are TGTGCCACCTCCAATTCCGCAGGGACATATAATTCACCCCTCCACTTT.

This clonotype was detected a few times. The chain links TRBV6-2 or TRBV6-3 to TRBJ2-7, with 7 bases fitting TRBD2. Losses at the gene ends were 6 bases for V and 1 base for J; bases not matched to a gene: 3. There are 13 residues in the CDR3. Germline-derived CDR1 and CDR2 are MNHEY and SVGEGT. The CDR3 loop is CASSSSGSYEQYF. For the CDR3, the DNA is TGTGCCAGCAGCTCTAGCGGTTCCTACGAGCAGTACTTC.

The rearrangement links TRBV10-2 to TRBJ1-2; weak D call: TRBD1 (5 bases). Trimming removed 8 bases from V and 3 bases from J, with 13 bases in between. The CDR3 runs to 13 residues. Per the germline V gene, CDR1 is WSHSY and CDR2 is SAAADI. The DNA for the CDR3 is TGCGCCAGCCGGGCCGGGGACGACTATGGCTACACCTTC. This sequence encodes CASRAGDDYGYTF.

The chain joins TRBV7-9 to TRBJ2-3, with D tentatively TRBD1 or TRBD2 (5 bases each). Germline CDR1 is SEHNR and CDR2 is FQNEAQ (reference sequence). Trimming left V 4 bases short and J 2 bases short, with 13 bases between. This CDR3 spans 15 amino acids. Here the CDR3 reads CASSSPGTTTDTQYF. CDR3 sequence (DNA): TGTGCCAGCAGCTCCCCCGGGACGACCACAGATACGCAGTATTTT.

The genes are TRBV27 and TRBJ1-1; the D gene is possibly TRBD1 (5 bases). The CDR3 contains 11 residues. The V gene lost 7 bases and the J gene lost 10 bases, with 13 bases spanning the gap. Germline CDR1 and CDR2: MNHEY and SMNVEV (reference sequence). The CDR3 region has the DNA TGTGCCAGCACAGGGCCCATTGGAGCTTTCTTT. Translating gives CASTGPIGAFF.

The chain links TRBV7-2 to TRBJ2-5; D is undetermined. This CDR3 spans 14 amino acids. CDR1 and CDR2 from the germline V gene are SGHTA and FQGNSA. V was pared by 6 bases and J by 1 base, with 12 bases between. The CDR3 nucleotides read TGTGCCAGCAGTCCGGTGAGGCGCCAAGAGACCCAGTACTTC. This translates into CASSPVRRQETQYF.

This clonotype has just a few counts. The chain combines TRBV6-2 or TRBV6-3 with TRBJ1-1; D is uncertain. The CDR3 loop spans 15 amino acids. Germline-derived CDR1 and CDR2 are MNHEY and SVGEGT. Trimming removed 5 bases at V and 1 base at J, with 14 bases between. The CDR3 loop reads CASSRTLTANTEAFF. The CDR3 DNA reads TGTGCCAGCAGTCGCACTTTGACTGCGAACACTGAAGCTTTCTTT.

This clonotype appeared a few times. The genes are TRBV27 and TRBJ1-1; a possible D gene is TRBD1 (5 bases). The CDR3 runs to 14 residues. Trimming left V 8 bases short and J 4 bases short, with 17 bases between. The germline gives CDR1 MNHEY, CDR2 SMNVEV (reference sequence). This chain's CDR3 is CASFPGVGGTEAFF. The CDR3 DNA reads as TGTGCCAGCTTCCCCGGGGTGGGGGGCACTGAAGCTTTCTTT.

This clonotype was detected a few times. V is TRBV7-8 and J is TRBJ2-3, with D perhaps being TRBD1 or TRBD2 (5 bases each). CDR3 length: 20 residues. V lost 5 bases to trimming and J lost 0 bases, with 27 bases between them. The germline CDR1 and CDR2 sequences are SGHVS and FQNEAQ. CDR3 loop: CASSRNRDAGLIFSTDTQYF. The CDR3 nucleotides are TGTGCCAGCAGCCGAAACCGGGACGCAGGGCTTATCTTTAGCACAGATACGCAGTATTTT.

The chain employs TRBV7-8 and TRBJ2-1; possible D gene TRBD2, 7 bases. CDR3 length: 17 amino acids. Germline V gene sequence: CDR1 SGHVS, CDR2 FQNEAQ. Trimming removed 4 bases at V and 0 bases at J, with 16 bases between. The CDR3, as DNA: TGTGCCAGCAGCTGGGGGGACCGGGGGGCCTCCTACAATGAGCAGTTCTTC. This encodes CASSWGDRGASYNEQFF.

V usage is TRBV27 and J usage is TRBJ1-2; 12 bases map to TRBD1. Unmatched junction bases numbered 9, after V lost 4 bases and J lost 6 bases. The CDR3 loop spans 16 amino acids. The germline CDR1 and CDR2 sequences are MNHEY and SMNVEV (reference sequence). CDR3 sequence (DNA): TGTGCCAGCAGTTCCTACCGGGACAGGGGGCTGGATGGCTACACCTTC. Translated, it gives CASSSYRDRGLDGYTF.

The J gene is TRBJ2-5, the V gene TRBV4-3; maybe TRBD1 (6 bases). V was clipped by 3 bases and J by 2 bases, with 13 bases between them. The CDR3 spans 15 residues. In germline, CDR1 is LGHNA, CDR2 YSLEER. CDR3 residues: CASSHDGTPQETQYF. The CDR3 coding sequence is TGCGCCAGCAGCCATGACGGGACACCTCAAGAGACCCAGTACTTC.

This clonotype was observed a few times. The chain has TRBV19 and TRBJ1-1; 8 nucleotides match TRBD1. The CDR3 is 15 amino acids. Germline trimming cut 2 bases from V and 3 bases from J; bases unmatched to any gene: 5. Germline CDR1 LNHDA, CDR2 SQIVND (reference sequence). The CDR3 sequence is CASSISGGLYTEAFF. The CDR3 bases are TGTGCCAGTAGTATATCAGGGGGCTTGTACACTGAAGCTTTCTTT.

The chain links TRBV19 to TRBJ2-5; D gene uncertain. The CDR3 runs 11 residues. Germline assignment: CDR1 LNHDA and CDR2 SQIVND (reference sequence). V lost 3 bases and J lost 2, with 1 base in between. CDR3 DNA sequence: TGTGCCAGTAGTATGCAAGAGACCCAGTACTTC. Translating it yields CASSMQETQYF.

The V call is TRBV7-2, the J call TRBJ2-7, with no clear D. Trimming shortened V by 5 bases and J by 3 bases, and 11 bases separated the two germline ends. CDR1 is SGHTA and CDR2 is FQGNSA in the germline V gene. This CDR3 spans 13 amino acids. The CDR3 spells CASSPQRVYEQYF. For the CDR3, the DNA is TGTGCCAGCAGCCCCCAGCGAGTCTACGAGCAGTACTTC.

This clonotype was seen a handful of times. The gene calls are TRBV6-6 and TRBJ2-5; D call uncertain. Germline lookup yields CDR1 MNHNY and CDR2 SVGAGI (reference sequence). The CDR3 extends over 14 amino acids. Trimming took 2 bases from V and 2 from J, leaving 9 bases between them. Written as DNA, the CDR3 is TGTGCCAGCAGTTACCAACTCGCACAAGAGACCCAGTACTTC. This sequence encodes CASSYQLAQETQYF.

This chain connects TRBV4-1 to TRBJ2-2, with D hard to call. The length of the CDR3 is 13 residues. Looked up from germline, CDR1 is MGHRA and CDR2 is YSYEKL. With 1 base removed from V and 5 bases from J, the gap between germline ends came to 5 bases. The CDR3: CASSQGETGELFF. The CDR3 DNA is TGCGCCAGCAGCCAAGGGGAAACCGGGGAGCTGTTTTTT.

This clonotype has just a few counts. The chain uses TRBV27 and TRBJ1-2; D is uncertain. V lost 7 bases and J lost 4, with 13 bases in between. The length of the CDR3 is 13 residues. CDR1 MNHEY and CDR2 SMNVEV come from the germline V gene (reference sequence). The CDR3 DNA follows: TGTGCCAGCACCCCCCGGGGTGGCTATGGCTACACCTTC. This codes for CASTPRGGYGYTF.

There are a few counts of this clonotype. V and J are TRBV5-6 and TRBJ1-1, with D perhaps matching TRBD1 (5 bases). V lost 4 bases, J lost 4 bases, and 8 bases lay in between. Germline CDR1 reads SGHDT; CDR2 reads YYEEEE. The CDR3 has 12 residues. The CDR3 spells CASSQGSTEAFF. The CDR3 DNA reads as TGTGCCAGCAGCCAGGGTTCCACTGAAGCTTTCTTT.

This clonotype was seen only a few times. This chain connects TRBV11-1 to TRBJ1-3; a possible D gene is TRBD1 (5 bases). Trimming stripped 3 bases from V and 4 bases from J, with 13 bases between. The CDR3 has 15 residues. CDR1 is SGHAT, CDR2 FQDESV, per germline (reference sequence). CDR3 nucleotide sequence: TGTGCCAGCAGCTTGGGGACCGCGGCGGGAAACACCATATATTTT. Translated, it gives CASSLGTAAGNTIYF. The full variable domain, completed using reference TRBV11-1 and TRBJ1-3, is EAEVAQSPRYKITEKSQAVAFWCDPISGHATLYWYRQILGQGPELLVQFQDESVVDDSQLPKDRFSAERLKGVDSTLKIQPAELGDSAMYLCASSLGTAAGNTIYFGEGSWLTVV.

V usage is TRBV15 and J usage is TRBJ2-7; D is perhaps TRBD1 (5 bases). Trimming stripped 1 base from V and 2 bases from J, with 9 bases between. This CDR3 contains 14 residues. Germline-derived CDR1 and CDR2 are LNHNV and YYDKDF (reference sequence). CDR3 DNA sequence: TGTGCCACCAGCAGAGCAGACAGTACCTACGAGCAGTACTTC. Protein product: CATSRADSTYEQYF.

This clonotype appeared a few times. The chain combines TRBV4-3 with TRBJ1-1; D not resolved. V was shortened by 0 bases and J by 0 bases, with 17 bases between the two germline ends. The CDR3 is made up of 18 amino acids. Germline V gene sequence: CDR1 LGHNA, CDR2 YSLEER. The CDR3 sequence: CASSQDINAGLMNTEAFF. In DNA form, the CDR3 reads TGCGCCAGCAGCCAAGACATTAATGCAGGCCTCATGAACACTGAAGCTTTCTTT.

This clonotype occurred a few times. The CDR3 loop is CASSLGPPNGYTF. The CDR3 bases are TGTGCCAGCAGCTTGGGCCCCCCGAATGGCTACACCTTC. The rearrangement links TRBV27 to TRBJ1-2; D unclear. Germline CDR1 reads MNHEY; CDR2 reads SMNVEV (reference sequence). The CDR3 consists of 13 residues. V was clipped by 6 bases and J by 6 bases, with 14 bases between them.

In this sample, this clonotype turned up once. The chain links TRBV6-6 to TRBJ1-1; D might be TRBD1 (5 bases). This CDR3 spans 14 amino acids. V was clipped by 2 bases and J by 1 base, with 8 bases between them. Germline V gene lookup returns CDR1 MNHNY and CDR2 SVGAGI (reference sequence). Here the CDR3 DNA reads TGTGCCAGCAGTTACATCCAGGGGAACACTGAAGCTTTCTTT. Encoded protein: CASSYIQGNTEAFF.

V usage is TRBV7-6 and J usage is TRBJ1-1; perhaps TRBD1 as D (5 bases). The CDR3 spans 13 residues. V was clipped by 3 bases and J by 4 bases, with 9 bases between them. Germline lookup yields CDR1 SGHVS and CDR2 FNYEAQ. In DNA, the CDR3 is TGTGCCAGCAGCTTCCGGGACTCCACTGAAGCTTTCTTT. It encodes CASSFRDSTEAFF.

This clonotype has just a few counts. DNA of the CDR3: TGTGCCAGCAGCCTCGGGCGCCTCGAGCAGTACTTC. It codes for CASSLGRLEQYF. The gene calls are TRBV7-9 and TRBJ2-7; no reliable D call. V lost 5 bases to trimming and J lost 6 bases, with 11 bases between them. Germline CDR1 is SEHNR and CDR2 is FQNEAQ (reference sequence). The CDR3 loop spans 12 amino acids.

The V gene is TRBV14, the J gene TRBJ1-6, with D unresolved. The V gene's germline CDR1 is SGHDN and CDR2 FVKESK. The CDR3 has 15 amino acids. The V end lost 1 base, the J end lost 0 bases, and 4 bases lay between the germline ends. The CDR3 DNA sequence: TGTGCCAGCAGCCAAGGGAGCTCCTATAATTCACCCCTCCACTTT. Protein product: CASSQGSSYNSPLHF. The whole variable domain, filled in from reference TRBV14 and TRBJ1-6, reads EAGVTQFPSHSVIEKGQTVTLRCDPISGHDNLYWYRRVMGKEIKFLLHFVKESKQDESGMPNNRFLAERTGGTYSTLKVQPAELEDSGVYFCASSQGSSYNSPLHFGNGTRLTVT.